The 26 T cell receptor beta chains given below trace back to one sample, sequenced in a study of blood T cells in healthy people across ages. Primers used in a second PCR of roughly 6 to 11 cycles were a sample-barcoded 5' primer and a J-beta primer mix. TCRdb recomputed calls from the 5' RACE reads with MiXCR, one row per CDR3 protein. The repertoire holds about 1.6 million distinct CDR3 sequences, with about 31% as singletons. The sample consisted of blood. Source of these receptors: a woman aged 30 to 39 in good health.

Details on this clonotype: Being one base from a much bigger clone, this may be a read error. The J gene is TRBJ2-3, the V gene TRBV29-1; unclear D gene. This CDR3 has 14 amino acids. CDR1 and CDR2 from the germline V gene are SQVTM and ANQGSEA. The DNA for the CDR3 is TGCAGCGTTGAAGATTTACGAGGCACAGATAGGCAGTATTTT. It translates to CSVEDLRGTDRQYF.

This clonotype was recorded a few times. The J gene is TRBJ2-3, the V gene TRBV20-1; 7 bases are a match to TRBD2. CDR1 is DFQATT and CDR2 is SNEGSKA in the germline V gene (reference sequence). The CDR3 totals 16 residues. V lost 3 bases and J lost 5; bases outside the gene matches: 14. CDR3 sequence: CSASGRTRGYLDTQYF. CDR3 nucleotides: TGCAGTGCTAGCGGTAGGACTAGAGGGTATTTAGATACGCAGTATTTT.

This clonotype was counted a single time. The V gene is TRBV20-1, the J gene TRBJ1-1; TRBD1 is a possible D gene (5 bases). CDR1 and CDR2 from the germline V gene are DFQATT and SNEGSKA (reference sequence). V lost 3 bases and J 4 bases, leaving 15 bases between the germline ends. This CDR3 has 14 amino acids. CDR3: CSASDVRASTEAFF. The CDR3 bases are TGCAGTGCTAGTGATGTCAGGGCAAGCACTGAAGCTTTCTTT.

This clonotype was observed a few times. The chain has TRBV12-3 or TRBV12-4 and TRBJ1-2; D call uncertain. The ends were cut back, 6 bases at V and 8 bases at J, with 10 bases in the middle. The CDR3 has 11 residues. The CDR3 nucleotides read TGTGCCAGCAGAGCCCGGGTGGGCTACACCTTC. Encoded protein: CASRARVGYTF.

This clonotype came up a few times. The CDR3 DNA is TGTGCCAGCAGGCGTGGGACTAGCGGGGGCCCTAGCACAGATACGCAGTATTTT. It is translated as CASRRGTSGGPSTDTQYF. The gene calls are TRBV6-2 or TRBV6-3 and TRBJ2-3; 14 nucleotides align to TRBD2. In germline, CDR1 is MNHEY, CDR2 SVGEGT. Losses at the gene ends were 6 bases for V and 0 bases for J; bases not matched to a gene: 8. This CDR3 has 18 residues.

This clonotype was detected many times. The CDR3 sequence: CASTTGTGDVNEQYF. CDR3 nucleotides: TGTGCCAGCACCACCGGGACAGGGGACGTCAACGAGCAGTACTTC. V gene TRBV12-3 or TRBV12-4 combines with J gene TRBJ2-7; 10 bases align to TRBD1. The ends lost 7 bases at V and 5 bases at J; junction bases unmatched: 11. The CDR3 covers 15 residues.

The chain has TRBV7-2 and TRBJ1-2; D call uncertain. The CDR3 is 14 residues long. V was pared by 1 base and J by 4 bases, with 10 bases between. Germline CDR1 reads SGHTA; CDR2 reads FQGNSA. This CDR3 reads CASSLEAASYGYTF. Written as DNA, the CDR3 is TGTGCCAGCAGCTTAGAAGCAGCAAGCTATGGCTACACCTTC.

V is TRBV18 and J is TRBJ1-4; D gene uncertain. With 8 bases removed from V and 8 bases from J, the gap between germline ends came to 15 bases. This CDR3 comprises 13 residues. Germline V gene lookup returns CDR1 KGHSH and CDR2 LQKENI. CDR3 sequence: CASTPRQTEKLFF. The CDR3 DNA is TGTGCCAGCACTCCTCGGCAGACGGAAAAACTGTTTTTT.

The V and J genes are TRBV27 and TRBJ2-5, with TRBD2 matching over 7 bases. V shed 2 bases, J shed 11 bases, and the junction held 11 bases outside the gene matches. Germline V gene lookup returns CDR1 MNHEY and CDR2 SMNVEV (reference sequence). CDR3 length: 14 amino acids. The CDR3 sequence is CASSLLAAPTVQYF. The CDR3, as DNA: TGTGCCAGCAGTTTACTAGCGGCTCCTACGGTGCAGTACTTC.

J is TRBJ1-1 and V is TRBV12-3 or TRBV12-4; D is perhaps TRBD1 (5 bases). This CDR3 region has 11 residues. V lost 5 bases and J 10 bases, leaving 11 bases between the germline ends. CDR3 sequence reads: CASSRDRGAFF. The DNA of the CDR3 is TGTGCCAGCAGTCGAGACAGAGGAGCTTTCTTT.

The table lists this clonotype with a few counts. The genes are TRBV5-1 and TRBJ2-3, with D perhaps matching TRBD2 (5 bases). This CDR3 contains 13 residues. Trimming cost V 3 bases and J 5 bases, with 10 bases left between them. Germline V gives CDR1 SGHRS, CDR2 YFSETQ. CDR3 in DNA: TGCGCCAGCAGCTACAGACGGGGAGATACGCAGTATTTT. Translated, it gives CASSYRRGDTQYF.

The DNA of the CDR3 is TGCGCCAGCAGCCATCGCCCGGGACAGGGGGCGAAAAGCTCTGGAAACACCATATATTTT. Its protein is CASSHRPGQGAKSSGNTIYF. The chain is built from TRBV4-1 and TRBJ1-3; 12 bases are a match to TRBD1. The CDR3 extends over 20 amino acids. Germline V lookup: CDR1 MGHRA, CDR2 YSYEKL. V dropped 3 bases and J dropped 0; count of bases not matched to a gene: 12.

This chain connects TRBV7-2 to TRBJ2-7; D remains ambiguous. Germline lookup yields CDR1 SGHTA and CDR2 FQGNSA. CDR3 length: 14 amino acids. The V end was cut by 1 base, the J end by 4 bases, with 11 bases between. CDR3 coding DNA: TGTGCCAGCAGCTTAGTCCTAACCGGGTACGAGCAGTACTTC. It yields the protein CASSLVLTGYEQYF.

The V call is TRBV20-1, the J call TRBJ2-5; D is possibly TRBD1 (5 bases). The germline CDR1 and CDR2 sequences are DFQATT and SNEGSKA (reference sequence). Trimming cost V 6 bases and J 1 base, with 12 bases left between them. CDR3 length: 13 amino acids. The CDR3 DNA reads TGCAGTGCGCCAGACAGCTCCCAAGAGACCCAGTACTTC. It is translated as CSAPDSSQETQYF.

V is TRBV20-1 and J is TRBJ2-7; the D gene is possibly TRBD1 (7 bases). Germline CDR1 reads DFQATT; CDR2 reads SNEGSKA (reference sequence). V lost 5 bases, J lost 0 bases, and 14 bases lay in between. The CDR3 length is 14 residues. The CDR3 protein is CSAYRQGLSYEQYF. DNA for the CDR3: TGCAGTGCTTATAGACAGGGACTCTCCTACGAGCAGTACTTC.

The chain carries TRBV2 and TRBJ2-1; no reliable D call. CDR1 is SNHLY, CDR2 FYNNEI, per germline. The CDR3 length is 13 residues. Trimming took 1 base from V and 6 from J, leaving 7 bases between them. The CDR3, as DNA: TGTGCCAGCAGTGAAGAAGGGATCAATGAGCAGTTCTTC. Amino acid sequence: CASSEEGINEQFF.

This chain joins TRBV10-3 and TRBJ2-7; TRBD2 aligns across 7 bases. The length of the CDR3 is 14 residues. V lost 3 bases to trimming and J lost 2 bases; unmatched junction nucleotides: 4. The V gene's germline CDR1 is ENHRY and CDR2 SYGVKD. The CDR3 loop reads CAISDKGGAYEQYF. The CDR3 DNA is TGTGCCATCAGTGATAAGGGAGGGGCCTACGAGCAGTACTTC.

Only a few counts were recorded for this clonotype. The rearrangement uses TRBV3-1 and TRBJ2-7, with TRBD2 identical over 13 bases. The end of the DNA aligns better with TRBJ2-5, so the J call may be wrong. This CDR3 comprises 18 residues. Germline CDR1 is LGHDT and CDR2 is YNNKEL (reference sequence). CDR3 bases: TGTGCCAGCAGCCAACAACTAGCGGGAGGGCCGAGTTTGGAGACCCAGTACTTC. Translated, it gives CASSQQLAGGPSLETQYF.

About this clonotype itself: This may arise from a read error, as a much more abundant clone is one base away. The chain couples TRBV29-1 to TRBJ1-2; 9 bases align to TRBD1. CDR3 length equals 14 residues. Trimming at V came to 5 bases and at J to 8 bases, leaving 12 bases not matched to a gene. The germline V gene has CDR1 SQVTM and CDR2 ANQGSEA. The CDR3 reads CSVTIHRGQAGYTF. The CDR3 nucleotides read TGCAGCGTTACTATTCACAGGGGGCAAGCGGGCTACACCTTC.

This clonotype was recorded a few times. The CDR3 DNA follows: TGCAGTGCCCAAGCGGGAGGCAACGAGCAGTACTTC. Translating gives CSAQAGGNEQYF. The genes are TRBV20-1 and TRBJ2-7, with 9 bases fitting TRBD2. This CDR3 comprises 12 residues. Per the germline V gene, CDR1 is DFQATT and CDR2 is SNEGSKA (reference sequence). V lost 6 bases, J lost 5 bases, and 5 bases stayed unmatched.

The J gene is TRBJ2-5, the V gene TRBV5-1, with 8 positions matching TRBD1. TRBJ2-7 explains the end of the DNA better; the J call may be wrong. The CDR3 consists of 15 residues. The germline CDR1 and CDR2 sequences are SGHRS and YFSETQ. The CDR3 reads CASSLEPWGQVEQYF. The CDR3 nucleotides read TGCGCCAGCAGCTTGGAGCCTTGGGGACAGGTCGAGCAGTACTTC.

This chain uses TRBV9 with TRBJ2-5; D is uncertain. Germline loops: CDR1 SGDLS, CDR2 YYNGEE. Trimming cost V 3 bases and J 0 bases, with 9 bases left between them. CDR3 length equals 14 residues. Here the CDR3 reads CASSGNLYQETQYF. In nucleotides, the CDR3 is TGTGCCAGCAGCGGGAACTTGTACCAAGAGACCCAGTACTTC.

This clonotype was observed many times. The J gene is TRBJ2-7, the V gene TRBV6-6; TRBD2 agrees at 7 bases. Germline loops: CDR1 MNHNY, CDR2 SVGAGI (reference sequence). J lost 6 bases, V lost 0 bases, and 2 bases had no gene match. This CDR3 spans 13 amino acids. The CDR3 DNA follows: TGTGCCAGCAGTTACTCGGGGGGGTCCGAGCAGTACTTC. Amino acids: CASSYSGGSEQYF.

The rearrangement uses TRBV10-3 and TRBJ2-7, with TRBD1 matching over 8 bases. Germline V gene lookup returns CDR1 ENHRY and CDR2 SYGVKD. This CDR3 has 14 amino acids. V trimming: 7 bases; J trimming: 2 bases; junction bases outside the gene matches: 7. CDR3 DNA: TGTGCCATCAAACCGGGACAGGATCCCTACGAGCAGTACTTC. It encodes CAIKPGQDPYEQYF.

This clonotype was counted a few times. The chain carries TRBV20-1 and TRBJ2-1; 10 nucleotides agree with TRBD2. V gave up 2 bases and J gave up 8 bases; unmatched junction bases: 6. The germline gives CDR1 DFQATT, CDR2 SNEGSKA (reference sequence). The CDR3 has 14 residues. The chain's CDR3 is CSARLAGEFDEQFF. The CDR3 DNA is TGCAGTGCTAGACTAGCGGGAGAGTTCGATGAGCAGTTCTTC.

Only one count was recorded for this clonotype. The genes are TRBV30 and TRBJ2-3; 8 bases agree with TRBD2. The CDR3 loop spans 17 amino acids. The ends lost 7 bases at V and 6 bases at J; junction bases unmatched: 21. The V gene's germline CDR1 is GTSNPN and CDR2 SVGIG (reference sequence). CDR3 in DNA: TGTGCCTCCGGTTCGGGGCAGCCAGCGGGAGCTTCGGATACGCAGTATTTT. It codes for CASGSGQPAGASDTQYF.